Listed below are T cell receptor beta chains from one sample, sequenced in a study of Ad26.COV2.S vaccination and SARS-CoV-2 variants. Clones were sequenced by immunoSEQ multiplex PCR, and TCRdb holds only the in-frame ones, with some missing. The sample shows 350,000 to 450,000 clones, about 90% of them seen only once. The specimen was peripheral blood, collected after recovery from COVID-19. These TCRs come from a human donor who had recovered from COVID-19. The CDR3 runs from the conserved cysteine through the conserved F or W. The order of the fields is clone size, J gene, V gene, D gene, CDR3 DNA, CDR3 protein. The D gene is left open where the match is weak. Only part of the rows carry a size: once, few, many, or a class if the clone is expanded.

-,TRBJ2-3,TRBV7-9,TRBD2,TGTGCCAGCAGTCCGCGGGGAAATCCGGCGGGGGGGGGCACAGATACGCAGTATTTT,CASSPRGNPAGGGTDTQYF
-,TRBJ1-2,TRBV7-9,-,TGTGCCAGCAGCTTGGGTTCGGGGGAGCCGAACTATGGCTACACCTTC,CASSLGSGEPNYGYTF
-,TRBJ2-1,TRBV7-9,-,TGTGCCAGCAGCCCAGCCCGGCTGGATGAGCAGTTCTTC,CASSPARLDEQFF
-,TRBJ2-7,TRBV7-6,-,TGTGCCAGCAGCCCAATCCTGGCGGGCGAGCAGTACTTC,CASSPILAGEQYF
-,TRBJ1-1,TRBV5-6,-,TGTGCCAGCAGCCGCCAAATGAACACTGAAGCTTTCTTT,CASSRQMNTEAFF
once,TRBJ2-3,TRBV12-5,-,TGTGCTAGTGCCCAAGGACACGGCGCAGATACGCAGTATTTT,CASAQGHGADTQYF
-,TRBJ1-2,TRBV5-6,-,TGTGCCAGCAGCTTGGTAGGGGAACCTATCTATGGCTACACCTTC,CASSLVGEPIYGYTF
once,TRBJ1-1,TRBV6-2/TRBV6-3,-,TGTGCCAGCAGCCTGACAGCCACTGAAGCTTTCTTT,CASSLTATEAFF
-,TRBJ1-1,TRBV9,-,TGTGCCAGCAGCCCCGAGGGCCTCACTGAAGCTTTCTTT,CASSPEGLTEAFF
-,TRBJ2-1,TRBV3-1/TRBV3-2,-,TGTGCCAGCAGCCAAGCGGAAGACAGAGAGGGCAATGAGCAGTTCTTC,CASSQAEDREGNEQFF
-,TRBJ2-5,TRBV5-1,TRBD2,TGCGCCAGCAGTTTCACCGGGACTAGAGAGACCCAGTACTTC,CASSFTGTRETQYF
-,TRBJ1-4,TRBV4-3,-,TGCGCCAGCAGCCAAGATACGCAGGGCGATGAAAAACTGTTTTTT,CASSQDTQGDEKLFF
-,TRBJ2-5,TRBV7-6,TRBD1,TGTGCCAGCAGCTTAGTTAACAGGGGGCACGAGACCCAGTACTTC,CASSLVNRGHETQYF
-,TRBJ1-4,TRBV19,-,TGTGCCAGTAGGGTCCGGGACGGATTAAATGAAAAACTGTTTTTT,CASRVRDGLNEKLFF
-,TRBJ2-3,TRBV6-2/TRBV6-3,TRBD1,TGTGCCAGCAGCGTGAATGGGGACAGGGGAACAGATACGCAGTATTTT,CASSVNGDRGTDTQYF
-,TRBJ2-2,TRBV4-1,-,TGCGCCAGCAGCCAAGATCCGGGACTCCAAAGATACTTAAACACCGGGGAGCTGTTTTTT,CASSQDPGLQRYLNTGELFF
once,TRBJ1-5,TRBV5-1,-,TGCGCCAGCAGCTTGGTAGCAGGAAGCAATCAGCCCCAGCATTTT,CASSLVAGSNQPQHF
-,TRBJ2-7,TRBV6-5,-,TGTGCCAGCAACGACTTGGGCGAGCAGTACTTC,CASNDLGEQYF
-,TRBJ2-2,TRBV10-2,-,TGCGCCAGCAGTGAAAGGGGGGGGATCGGGGAGCTGTTTTTT,CASSERGGIGELFF
-,TRBJ2-7,TRBV13,-,TGTGCCAGCAGCTTCGGGGAAGCCTACGAGCAGTACTTC,CASSFGEAYEQYF
once,TRBJ1-5,TRBV19,-,TGTGCCAGTAGCGACCGAATCAGGGATCAGCCCCAGCATTTT,CASSDRIRDQPQHF
-,TRBJ2-2,TRBV6-6,TRBD2,TGTGCCAGCAGTAAATCGGGACTAGCGATCACCGGGGAGCTGTTTTTT,CASSKSGLAITGELFF
once,TRBJ1-6,TRBV6-1,-,TGTGCCAGCAGTGAAAGGACATATCATTCACCCCTCCACTTT,CASSERTYHSPLHF
-,TRBJ1-6,TRBV5-1,TRBD1,TGCGCCAGCAGAGACAGGGATAATTCACCCCTCCACTTT,CASRDRDNSPLHF
-,TRBJ1-5,TRBV6-1,-,TGTGCCAGCAGTGAAGCCTCGGGGGGGGTCAATCAGCCCCAGCATTTT,CASSEASGGVNQPQHF
-,TRBJ1-4,TRBV5-4,-,TGTGCCAGCAGCAATAGACGGTCTGATGAAAAACTGTTTTTT,CASSNRRSDEKLFF
-,TRBJ1-2,TRBV4-2,-,TGTGCCAGCAGCCAAGAGGGGGGAGCTAACTATGGCTACACCTTC,CASSQEGGANYGYTF
-,TRBJ2-1,TRBV5-8,-,TGTGCCAGCAGCGGGACAACTGAGCAGTTCTTC,CASSGTTEQFF
-,TRBJ1-1,TRBV7-9,-,TGTGCCAGCAGTCCTCAGTGGGCGATGAACACTGAAGCTTTCTTT,CASSPQWAMNTEAFF
-,TRBJ1-1,TRBV5-3,TRBD1,TGTGCCAGAAGGGAAATACAGGGGCCGGACACTGAAGCTTTCTTT,CARREIQGPDTEAFF
once,TRBJ1-2,TRBV2,TRBD1,TGTGCCAGCAGTGCCGGACAGGGGGAAGGCTACACCTTC,CASSAGQGEGYTF
-,TRBJ1-5,TRBV19,-,TGTGCCAGTAGTAGGGGCGCCGATAGCAATCAGCCCCAGCATTTT,CASSRGADSNQPQHF
once,TRBJ1-1,TRBV9,-,TGTGCCAGCAGCGCCAACCAGGGGAACACTGAAGCTTTCTTT,CASSANQGNTEAFF
-,TRBJ1-1,TRBV29-1,-,TGCAGCGTACGAGGACAGTTGAACACTGAAGCTTTCTTT,CSVRGQLNTEAFF
-,TRBJ1-2,TRBV12-3/TRBV12-4,-,TGTGCCAGCAGTCCCCAGGGACTATATGGCTACACCTTC,CASSPQGLYGYTF
-,TRBJ2-1,TRBV7-9,-,TGTGCCAGCAGCTTAGAACACAGTTCCGATGAGCAGTTCTTC,CASSLEHSSDEQFF
-,TRBJ2-7,TRBV28,TRBD1,TGTGCCAGCATTAAAACCGGGACAGGGCGTGAGCAGTACTTC,CASIKTGTGREQYF
few,TRBJ1-5,TRBV19,-,TGTGCCAGTAGGTCAGGGAGGGGTAGCAATCAGCCCCAGCATTTT,CASRSGRGSNQPQHF
many,TRBJ1-2,TRBV12-5,-,TGTGCTAGCTCGCCGACGGCAATTTATGGCTACACCTTC,CASSPTAIYGYTF
-,TRBJ2-1,TRBV6-8,TRBD1,TGTGCCAGCAACCTCGACAGGGCTGCGTTCTTC,CASNLDRAAFF
-,TRBJ1-4,TRBV29-1,-,TGCAGCGTTGTGTTTGGGAGGAGAGGGGCAACTAATGAAAAACTGTTTTTT,CSVVFGRRGATNEKLFF
-,TRBJ1-1,TRBV15,-,TGTGCCACCAGCAGAGACAGGGGTATCACTGAAGCTTTCTTT,CATSRDRGITEAFF
-,TRBJ1-1,TRBV7-9,-,TGTGCCAGCAGAGACCGGGACTACACTGAAGCTTTCTTT,CASRDRDYTEAFF
once,TRBJ2-3,TRBV19,TRBD1,TGTGCCAGTAGTGTCGACAGGGGATTTCGCAAGGATACGCAGTATTTT,CASSVDRGFRKDTQYF
few,TRBJ1-5,TRBV7-8,-,TGTGCCAGCAGCTTAACTCCCAAGAATCAGCCCCAGCATTTT,CASSLTPKNQPQHF
-,TRBJ1-5,TRBV7-9,TRBD1,TGTGCCAGCAGCTTCGGACAGGGCAATCAGCCCCAGCATTTT,CASSFGQGNQPQHF
-,TRBJ1-2,TRBV11-2,-,TGTGCCAGCAGCGACGGCGCCAGGGCTTACACCTTC,CASSDGARAYTF
-,TRBJ1-6,TRBV12-5,TRBD1,TGTGCTAGTGGCCACCCTTTAGGACAGGGGGAAAGGTCACCCCTCCACTTT,CASGHPLGQGERSPLHF
-,TRBJ2-2,TRBV5-1,-,TGCGCCAGCAGCCCGGAGGGGTTGGGCACCGGGGAGCTGTTTTTT,CASSPEGLGTGELFF
-,TRBJ1-2,TRBV19,TRBD1,TGTGCCAGTAGTATGGGACAGGGGATCTATGGCTACACCTTC,CASSMGQGIYGYTF